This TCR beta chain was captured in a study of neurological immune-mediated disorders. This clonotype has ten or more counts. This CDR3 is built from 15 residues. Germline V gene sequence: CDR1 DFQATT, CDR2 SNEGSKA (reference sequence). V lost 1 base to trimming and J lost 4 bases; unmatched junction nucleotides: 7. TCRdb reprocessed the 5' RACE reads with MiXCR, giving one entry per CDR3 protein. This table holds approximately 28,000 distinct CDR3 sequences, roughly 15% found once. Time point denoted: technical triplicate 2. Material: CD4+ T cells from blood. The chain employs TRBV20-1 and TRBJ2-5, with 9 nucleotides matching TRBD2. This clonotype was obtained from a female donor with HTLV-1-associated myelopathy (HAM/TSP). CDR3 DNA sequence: TGCAGTGCTAGAGTGAGCGGGGGGCCCGGAGAGACCCAGTACTTC. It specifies CSARVSGGPGETQYF.